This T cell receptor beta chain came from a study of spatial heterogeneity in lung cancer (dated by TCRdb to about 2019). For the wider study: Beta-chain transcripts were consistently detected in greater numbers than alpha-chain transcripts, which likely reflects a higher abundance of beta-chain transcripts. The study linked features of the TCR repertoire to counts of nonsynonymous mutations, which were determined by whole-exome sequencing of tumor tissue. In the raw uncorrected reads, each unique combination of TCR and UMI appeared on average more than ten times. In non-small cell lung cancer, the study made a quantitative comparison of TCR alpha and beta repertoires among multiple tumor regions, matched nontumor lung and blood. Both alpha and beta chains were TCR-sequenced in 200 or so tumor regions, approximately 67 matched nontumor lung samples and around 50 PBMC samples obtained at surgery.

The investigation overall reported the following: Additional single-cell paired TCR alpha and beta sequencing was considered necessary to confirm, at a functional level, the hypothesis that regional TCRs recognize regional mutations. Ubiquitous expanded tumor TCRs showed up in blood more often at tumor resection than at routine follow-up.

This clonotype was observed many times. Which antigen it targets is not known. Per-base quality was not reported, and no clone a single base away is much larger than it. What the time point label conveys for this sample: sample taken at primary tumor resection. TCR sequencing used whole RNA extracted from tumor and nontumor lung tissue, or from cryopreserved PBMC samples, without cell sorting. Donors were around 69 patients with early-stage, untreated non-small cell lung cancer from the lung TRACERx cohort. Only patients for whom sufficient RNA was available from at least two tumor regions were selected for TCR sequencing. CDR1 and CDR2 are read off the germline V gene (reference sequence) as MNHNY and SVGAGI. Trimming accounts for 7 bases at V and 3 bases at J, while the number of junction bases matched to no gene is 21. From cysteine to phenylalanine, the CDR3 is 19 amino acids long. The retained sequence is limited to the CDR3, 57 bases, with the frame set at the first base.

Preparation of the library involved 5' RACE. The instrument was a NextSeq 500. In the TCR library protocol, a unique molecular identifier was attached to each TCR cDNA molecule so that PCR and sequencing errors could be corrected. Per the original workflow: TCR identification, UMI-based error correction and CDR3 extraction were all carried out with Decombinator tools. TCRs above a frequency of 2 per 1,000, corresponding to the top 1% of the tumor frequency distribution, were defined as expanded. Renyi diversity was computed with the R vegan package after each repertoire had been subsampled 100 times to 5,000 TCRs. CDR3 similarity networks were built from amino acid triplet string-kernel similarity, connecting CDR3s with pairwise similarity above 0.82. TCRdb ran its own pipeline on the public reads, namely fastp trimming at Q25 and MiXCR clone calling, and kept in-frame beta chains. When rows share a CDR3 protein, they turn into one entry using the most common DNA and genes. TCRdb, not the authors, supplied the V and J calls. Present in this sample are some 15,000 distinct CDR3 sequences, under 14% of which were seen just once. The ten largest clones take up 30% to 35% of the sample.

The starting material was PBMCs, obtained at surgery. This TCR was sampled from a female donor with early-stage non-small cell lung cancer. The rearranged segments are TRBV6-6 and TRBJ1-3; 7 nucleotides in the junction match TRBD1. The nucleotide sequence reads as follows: TGTGCCAGCACCAAGACCACCCGAAGCGAGGGGGCTTATGGAAACACCATATATTTT. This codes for CASTKTTRSEGAYGNTIYF.